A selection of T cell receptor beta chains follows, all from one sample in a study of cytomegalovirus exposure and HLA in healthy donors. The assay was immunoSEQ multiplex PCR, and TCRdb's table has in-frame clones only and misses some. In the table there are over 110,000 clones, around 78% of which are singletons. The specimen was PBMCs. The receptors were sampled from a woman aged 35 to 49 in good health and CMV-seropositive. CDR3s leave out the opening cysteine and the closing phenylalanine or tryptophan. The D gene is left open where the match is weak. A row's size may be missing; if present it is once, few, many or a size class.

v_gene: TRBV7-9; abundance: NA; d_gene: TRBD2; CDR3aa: SSSLALAGAYNEQF
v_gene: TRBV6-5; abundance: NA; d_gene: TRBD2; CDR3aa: ASSYSGPRGGEQY
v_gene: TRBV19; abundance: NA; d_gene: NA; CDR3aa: ASSISTSRGTDTQY
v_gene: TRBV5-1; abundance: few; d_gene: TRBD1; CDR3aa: ASSLGGTGGTYEQY
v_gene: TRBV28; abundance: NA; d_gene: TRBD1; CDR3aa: ASSLTGGYQPQH
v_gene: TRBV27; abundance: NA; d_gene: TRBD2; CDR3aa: ASKASGGSSYEQY
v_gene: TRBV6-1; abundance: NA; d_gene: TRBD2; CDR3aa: ASSPGLGDYGELF
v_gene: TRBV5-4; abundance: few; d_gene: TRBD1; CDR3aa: ASSPREGGISNEKLF
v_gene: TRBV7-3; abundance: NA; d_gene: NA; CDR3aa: ASSLSYTDTQY
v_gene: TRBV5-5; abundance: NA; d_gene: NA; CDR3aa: ASSLGLTDNQPQH
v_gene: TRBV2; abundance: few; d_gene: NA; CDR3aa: ASRSLGFVGGVREQY
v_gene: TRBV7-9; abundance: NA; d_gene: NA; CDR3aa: ASSRILDIPRETQY
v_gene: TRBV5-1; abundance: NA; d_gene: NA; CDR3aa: ASSSGWGAGELF
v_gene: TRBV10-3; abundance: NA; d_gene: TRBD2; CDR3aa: AISRPAGSSSYNEQF
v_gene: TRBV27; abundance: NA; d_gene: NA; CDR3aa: ASSTGPTQPQH
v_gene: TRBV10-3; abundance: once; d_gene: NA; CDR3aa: AISDADTQY
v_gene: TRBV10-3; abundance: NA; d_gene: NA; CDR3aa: AIIAEGSYNEQF
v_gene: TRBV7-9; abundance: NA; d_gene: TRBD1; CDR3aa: ASSFEGQGREETQY
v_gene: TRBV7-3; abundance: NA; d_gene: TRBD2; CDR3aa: ASSRAGGNGGELF
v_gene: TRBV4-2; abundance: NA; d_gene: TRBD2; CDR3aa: ASSQATSGGGEQY
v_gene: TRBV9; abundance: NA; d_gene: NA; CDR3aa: TSSPRPAGVQF
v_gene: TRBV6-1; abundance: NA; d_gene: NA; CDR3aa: ASSDHGGRSYGYT
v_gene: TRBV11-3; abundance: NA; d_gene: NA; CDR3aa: ASSLAAGGGEQF
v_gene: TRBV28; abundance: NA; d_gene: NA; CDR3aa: AAADPRREQY